These T cell receptor beta chains were read from a single sample in a study of T cell responses to AZD1222 COVID-19 vaccine. The assay was immunoSEQ multiplex PCR, and TCRdb's table has in-frame clones only and misses some. This sample has about 110,000 clones; around 86% occur once, and the top ten carry about 7.4%. The sample in question was peripheral blood, obtained on day 0 of AZD1222 vaccination. The receptor set was obtained from an adult in good health. The CDR3 runs from the conserved cysteine through the conserved F or W. Fields, in order: J gene, V gene, D gene, clone size, CDR3 DNA, CDR3 protein. A D gene is named only where the DNA matches it firmly. A row's size may be missing; if present it is once, few, many or a size class.

j_gene: TRBJ1-2; v_gene: TRBV7-9; d_gene: TRBD1; abundance: .; CDR3nt: TGTGCCAGCAGCAGGGGACAGCCGTATGGCTACACCTTC; CDR3aa: CASSRGQPYGYTF
j_gene: TRBJ2-5; v_gene: TRBV5-1; d_gene: TRBD1; abundance: .; CDR3nt: TGCGCCAGCAGCTTGGGAGGGACAGGGGAACAAGAGACCCAGTACTTC; CDR3aa: CASSLGGTGEQETQYF
j_gene: TRBJ1-2; v_gene: TRBV19; d_gene: .; abundance: .; CDR3nt: TGTGCCAGTAGGAGGTATGGCTACACCTTC; CDR3aa: CASRRYGYTF
j_gene: TRBJ1-3; v_gene: TRBV27; d_gene: .; abundance: .; CDR3nt: TGTGCCAGCAGTCAAAGGGCTGGAAACACCATATATTTT; CDR3aa: CASSQRAGNTIYF
j_gene: TRBJ1-4; v_gene: TRBV30; d_gene: .; abundance: .; CDR3nt: TGTGCCTGGAGTGAGATCGGGGAAAAACTGTTTTTT; CDR3aa: CAWSEIGEKLFF
j_gene: TRBJ1-3; v_gene: TRBV4-1; d_gene: .; abundance: .; CDR3nt: TGCGCCAGCAGCCAAGGGGGCACCGCTGGAAACACCATATATTTT; CDR3aa: CASSQGGTAGNTIYF
j_gene: TRBJ2-7; v_gene: TRBV28; d_gene: TRBD1; abundance: once; CDR3nt: TGTGCCAGCAGACAGGGGACAGGGGGCCTCTACGAGCAGTACTTC; CDR3aa: CASRQGTGGLYEQYF
j_gene: TRBJ1-5; v_gene: TRBV18; d_gene: .; abundance: .; CDR3nt: TGTGCCAGCTCACCACCTGGGGCCCAAGCCGCACAGCCCCAGCATTTT; CDR3aa: CASSPPGAQAAQPQHF
j_gene: TRBJ2-3; v_gene: TRBV4-1; d_gene: TRBD2; abundance: .; CDR3nt: TGCGCCAGCAGACCCCGAGGCTTAGCGGGGGGGCCTATCGCAGATACGCAGTATTTT; CDR3aa: CASRPRGLAGGPIADTQYF
j_gene: TRBJ2-1; v_gene: TRBV4-1; d_gene: .; abundance: .; CDR3nt: TGCGCCAGCAGCCCTGGACTCCTTGACAATGAGCAGTTCTTC; CDR3aa: CASSPGLLDNEQFF
j_gene: TRBJ1-6; v_gene: TRBV10-3; d_gene: .; abundance: .; CDR3nt: TGTGCCATCCGAGAATACCCTAGCGGGGTGTCACCCCTCCACTTT; CDR3aa: CAIREYPSGVSPLHF
j_gene: TRBJ2-7; v_gene: TRBV18; d_gene: TRBD1; abundance: few; CDR3nt: TGTGCCAGCTATCGGACAGGGTTAGGCGAGCAGTACTTC; CDR3aa: CASYRTGLGEQYF
j_gene: TRBJ2-5; v_gene: TRBV19; d_gene: .; abundance: .; CDR3nt: TGTGCCAGTAGTAGTGGGGGTAGCTTTCAAGAGACCCAGTACTTC; CDR3aa: CASSSGGSFQETQYF
j_gene: TRBJ2-5; v_gene: TRBV5-1; d_gene: TRBD2; abundance: once; CDR3nt: TGCGCCAGCAGATCGGGACTAGTTCGAGAGACCCAGTACTTC; CDR3aa: CASRSGLVRETQYF
j_gene: TRBJ1-2; v_gene: TRBV27; d_gene: .; abundance: .; CDR3nt: TGTGCCAGCAGTGTGAACCCGGTGGGGACCTATGGCTACACCTTC; CDR3aa: CASSVNPVGTYGYTF
j_gene: TRBJ2-7; v_gene: TRBV7-9; d_gene: TRBD2; abundance: once; CDR3nt: TGTGCCAGCAGCTTTAGCACTAGCGGGCCCACCTACGAGCAGTACTTC; CDR3aa: CASSFSTSGPTYEQYF
j_gene: TRBJ1-5; v_gene: TRBV28; d_gene: .; abundance: .; CDR3nt: TGTGCCAGCAGTTTACCCAGAGGGCACAGCAATCAGCCCCAGCATTTT; CDR3aa: CASSLPRGHSNQPQHF
j_gene: TRBJ1-4; v_gene: TRBV27; d_gene: TRBD1; abundance: .; CDR3nt: TGTGCCAGCAGTTTATCGGTTGGACAGGGGGTCCTATCAAGACTGTTTTTT; CDR3aa: CASSLSVGQGVLSRLFF
j_gene: TRBJ1-2; v_gene: TRBV2; d_gene: TRBD1; abundance: .; CDR3nt: TGTGCCAGCAGTGGGGGACAGCCGTACTATGGCTACACCTTC; CDR3aa: CASSGGQPYYGYTF
j_gene: TRBJ1-1; v_gene: TRBV27; d_gene: .; abundance: once; CDR3nt: TGTGCCAGCAGTTTATCGGGAGACAGGCTGGCTTTCTTT; CDR3aa: CASSLSGDRLAFF
j_gene: TRBJ1-2; v_gene: TRBV28; d_gene: .; abundance: .; CDR3nt: TGTGCCAGCAGTTTTGAGGGGAGGCAGGGGATTTATGGCTACACCTTC; CDR3aa: CASSFEGRQGIYGYTF
j_gene: TRBJ2-2; v_gene: TRBV3-1/TRBV3-2; d_gene: TRBD1; abundance: .; CDR3nt: TGTGCCAGCAGCCAACGACTGACAGGGGTTAGCACCGGGGAGCTGTTTTTT; CDR3aa: CASSQRLTGVSTGELFF
j_gene: TRBJ2-7; v_gene: TRBV6-5; d_gene: .; abundance: .; CDR3nt: TGTGCCAGCAGCCCCGACTTTGGAACCTACGAGCAGTACTTC; CDR3aa: CASSPDFGTYEQYF
j_gene: TRBJ2-1; v_gene: TRBV10-3; d_gene: .; abundance: .; CDR3nt: TGTGCCATCAGTGATTGGGGGAAGACCTACAATGAGCAGTTCTTC; CDR3aa: CAISDWGKTYNEQFF
j_gene: TRBJ2-3; v_gene: TRBV11-3; d_gene: TRBD2; abundance: .; CDR3nt: TGTGCCAGCAGCTCCGGGGGGAGGACAGATACGCAGTATTTT; CDR3aa: CASSSGGRTDTQYF
j_gene: TRBJ1-2; v_gene: TRBV28; d_gene: .; abundance: .; CDR3nt: TGTGCCAGCAGTTCGCGGGAGGGCTACACCTTC; CDR3aa: CASSSREGYTF
j_gene: TRBJ1-1; v_gene: TRBV2; d_gene: .; abundance: .; CDR3nt: TGTGCCAGCAAAGGACTGGGGGGCACTGAAGCTTTCTTT; CDR3aa: CASKGLGGTEAFF
j_gene: TRBJ2-6; v_gene: TRBV7-8; d_gene: .; abundance: .; CDR3nt: TGTGCCAGCAGCTTAAAGTCCGGAGACTCTGGGGCCAACGTCCTGACTTTC; CDR3aa: CASSLKSGDSGANVLTF
j_gene: TRBJ1-5; v_gene: TRBV4-2; d_gene: TRBD1; abundance: .; CDR3nt: TGTGCCAGCAGCTCCGCCGGGACAGCATATAGCAATCAGCCCCAGCATTTT; CDR3aa: CASSSAGTAYSNQPQHF
j_gene: TRBJ2-1; v_gene: TRBV3-1/TRBV3-2; d_gene: TRBD2; abundance: .; CDR3nt: TGTGCCAGCAGCCTGGGGGGAGGGCCCTACAATGAGCAGTTCTTC; CDR3aa: CASSLGGGPYNEQFF
j_gene: TRBJ1-3; v_gene: TRBV19; d_gene: .; abundance: .; CDR3nt: TGTGCCAGTATGGATATCGGTACCTCTGGAAACACCATATATTTT; CDR3aa: CASMDIGTSGNTIYF
j_gene: TRBJ2-7; v_gene: TRBV7-3; d_gene: .; abundance: .; CDR3nt: TGTGCCAGCAGCCCCAATCAGGGTTCCAGCGAGCAGTACTTC; CDR3aa: CASSPNQGSSEQYF
j_gene: TRBJ2-3; v_gene: TRBV3-1/TRBV3-2; d_gene: TRBD2; abundance: .; CDR3nt: TGTGCCAGCAGGGTAGCGGGGGACACAGATACGCAGTATTTT; CDR3aa: CASRVAGDTDTQYF
j_gene: TRBJ1-4; v_gene: TRBV4-2; d_gene: .; abundance: .; CDR3nt: TGTGCCAGCAGCTCGAGACGGGATTCTAATGAAAAACTGTTTTTT; CDR3aa: CASSSRRDSNEKLFF
j_gene: TRBJ2-7; v_gene: TRBV6-5; d_gene: TRBD1; abundance: once; CDR3nt: TGTGCCAGCAGCCGGGAACAGGGGGACACCTACGAGCAGTACTTC; CDR3aa: CASSREQGDTYEQYF
j_gene: TRBJ1-6; v_gene: TRBV12-3/TRBV12-4; d_gene: .; abundance: .; CDR3nt: TGTGCCAGCAGCCCAGACGGACCCCTCCACTTT; CDR3aa: CASSPDGPLHF
j_gene: TRBJ1-4; v_gene: TRBV5-1; d_gene: .; abundance: .; CDR3nt: TGCGCCAGCAGCTTGGCCGCGGGAACTTCTGAAAAACTGTTTTTT; CDR3aa: CASSLAAGTSEKLFF
j_gene: TRBJ2-7; v_gene: TRBV28; d_gene: .; abundance: .; CDR3nt: TGTGCCAGCAAACCAGGGGGGGGCTACGAGCAGTACTTC; CDR3aa: CASKPGGGYEQYF
j_gene: TRBJ2-7; v_gene: TRBV28; d_gene: .; abundance: .; CDR3nt: TGTGCCAGCAGATCCCGCGTCTACGAGCAGTACTTC; CDR3aa: CASRSRVYEQYF
j_gene: TRBJ2-7; v_gene: TRBV7-9; d_gene: TRBD1; abundance: .; CDR3nt: TGTGCCAGCAGCTTAGTGGGGACAGGGTCCTACGAGCAGTACTTC; CDR3aa: CASSLVGTGSYEQYF
j_gene: TRBJ2-1; v_gene: TRBV5-4; d_gene: .; abundance: .; CDR3nt: TGTGCCAGCAGCTCGGCGGGGCGCAATGAGCAGTTCTTC; CDR3aa: CASSSAGRNEQFF
j_gene: TRBJ1-5; v_gene: TRBV27; d_gene: .; abundance: .; CDR3nt: TGTGCCAGCATGATGGATTTTAATCAGCCCCAGCATTTT; CDR3aa: CASMMDFNQPQHF
j_gene: TRBJ1-3; v_gene: TRBV19; d_gene: .; abundance: .; CDR3nt: TGTGCCAGTAGTATTCCCAGGGCCATATATTTT; CDR3aa: CASSIPRAIYF
j_gene: TRBJ1-3; v_gene: TRBV25-1; d_gene: TRBD1; abundance: .; CDR3nt: TGTGCCAGCAGTGAAACAGGGGGGAGGGGAAACACCATATATTTT; CDR3aa: CASSETGGRGNTIYF
j_gene: TRBJ2-7; v_gene: TRBV19; d_gene: TRBD1; abundance: once; CDR3nt: TGTGCCAGTAGTCACGGGACAGGCTACGAGCAGTACTTC; CDR3aa: CASSHGTGYEQYF
j_gene: TRBJ1-1; v_gene: TRBV11-2; d_gene: .; abundance: .; CDR3nt: TGTGCCAGCAGCTTAAACCCCGAAGGTATCACTGAAGCTTTCTTT; CDR3aa: CASSLNPEGITEAFF
j_gene: TRBJ1-2; v_gene: TRBV30; d_gene: .; abundance: once; CDR3nt: TGTGCCTGGAGTGTCTCACTGGACAGCGGCTACACCTTC; CDR3aa: CAWSVSLDSGYTF
j_gene: TRBJ1-3; v_gene: TRBV7-9; d_gene: .; abundance: .; CDR3nt: TGTGCCAGCAGCTTAGACAGCCTGGGGTCTGGAAACACCATATATTTT; CDR3aa: CASSLDSLGSGNTIYF
j_gene: TRBJ1-6; v_gene: TRBV30; d_gene: TRBD1; abundance: once; CDR3nt: TGTGCCTGGAGTTGGGGGGACAGGGCTTCACCCCTCCACTTT; CDR3aa: CAWSWGDRASPLHF